One sample yielded the 16 T cell receptor beta chains listed below, sequenced in a study of blood T cell repertoires in COVID-19. TCRdb's copy holds only in-frame clones and misses some; the assay was immunoSEQ multiplex PCR. The sample yields tens of thousands of clones, 70% to 90% seen once. The sequenced material came from peripheral blood. These receptor sequences come from a human donor in a cohort sampled during active COVID-19.

The chain employs TRBV2 and TRBJ1-4; no clear D gene. The V and J ends lost 11 bases and 5 bases respectively, with 15 bases between them. The CDR3 is made up of 13 amino acids. Germline V CDR1 and CDR2: SNHLY, FYNNEI. CDR3: CAGRSGRNEKLFF. CDR3 in DNA: TGTGCCGGCCGCTCCGGCAGGAATGAAAAACTGTTTTTT.

V usage is TRBV15 and J usage is TRBJ2-3; D unresolved. The CDR3 runs to 13 residues. The V gene lost 5 bases and the J gene lost 2 bases, with 8 bases spanning the gap. Germline V gives CDR1 LNHNV, CDR2 YYDKDF (reference sequence). The CDR3 region has the DNA TGTGCCACCAGCCGCGACATCACAGATACGCAGTATTTT. Encoded protein: CATSRDITDTQYF.

This chain connects TRBV10-3 to TRBJ2-7; TRBD2 aligns across 11 bases. The V gene end was trimmed by 6 bases and the J gene end by 5 bases; junction bases not matched to a gene: 6. This CDR3 spans 14 amino acids. Germline values: CDR1 ENHRY, CDR2 SYGVKD. The CDR3 nucleotides are TGTGCCATCAGGAATAGCGGGGGGGCCCACGAGCAGTACTTC. This gives the protein CAIRNSGGAHEQYF.

The chain uses TRBV15 and TRBJ2-1, with TRBD2 matching over 12 bases. The CDR3 length is 17 residues. V lost 3 bases, J lost 2 bases, and 5 bases stayed unmatched. Germline-derived CDR1 and CDR2 are LNHNV and YYDKDF (reference sequence). This chain's CDR3 is CATSSGASGGAYNEQFF. CDR3 sequence (DNA): TGTGCCACCAGCAGTGGAGCTAGCGGGGGGGCCTACAATGAGCAGTTCTTC.

CDR3 sequence: CASSLEGRGTDTQYF. The CDR3 nucleotides are TGTGCCAGCAGCTTAGAAGGGAGAGGTACAGATACGCAGTATTTT. The rearrangement joins TRBV11-3 to TRBJ2-3, with D tentatively TRBD2 (5 bases). The CDR3 has 15 residues. CDR1 and CDR2 from the germline V gene are SGHNT and YENEEA. Between the trimmed V and J ends, which lost 0 bases and 3 bases, there was a span of 10 bases.

DNA for the CDR3: TGTGCCAGCAGTTACCCCGTCAATGAGCAGTTCTTC. Amino acids: CASSYPVNEQFF. This chain links TRBV6-6 with TRBJ2-1; D gene uncertain. The germline CDR1 and CDR2 sequences are MNHNY and SVGAGI (reference sequence). V lost 2 bases to trimming and J lost 6 bases, with 5 bases between them. This CDR3 has 12 residues.

The chain recombines TRBV25-1 with TRBJ1-6, with a weak D call TRBD1 (5 bases). V gave up 6 bases and J gave up 7 bases, with 10 bases separating them. This CDR3 region has 13 residues. CDR1 and CDR2 (germline): MGHDK, SYGVNS. The CDR3 nucleotides are TGTGCCAGCAGGACAGTTGACAATTCACCCCTCCACTTT. Translated: CASRTVDNSPLHF.

The chain combines TRBV5-4 with TRBJ2-5; D is possibly TRBD2 (6 bases). Germline V gene data show CDR1 as SGHNT and CDR2 as YYREEE (reference sequence). The V end lost 3 bases, the J end lost 1 base, and 10 bases lay between the germline ends. The CDR3 has 14 amino acids. The CDR3 reads CASSSRLVQETQYF. CDR3 sequence (DNA): TGTGCCAGCAGCTCAAGACTAGTCCAAGAGACCCAGTACTTC. The full variable domain, with the rest looked up from reference TRBV5-4 and TRBJ2-5, is ETGVTQSPTHLIKTRGQQVTLRCSSQSGHNTVSWYQQALGQGPQFIFQYYREEENGRGNFPPRFSGLQFPNYSSELNVNALELDDSALYLCASSSRLVQETQYFGPGTRLLVL.

The rearrangement uses TRBV4-3 and TRBJ2-6; D is ambiguous. There are 17 residues in the CDR3. Trimming cost V 2 bases and J 0 bases, with 11 bases left between them. Germline-derived CDR1 and CDR2 are LGHNA and YSLEER. CDR3 bases: TGCGCCAGCAGCCAATACTTGCAAAACTCTGGGGCCAACGTCCTGACTTTC. Translating it yields CASSQYLQNSGANVLTF.

The chain is built from TRBV4-3 and TRBJ2-6, with a tentative D call TRBD2 (6 bases). Trimming removed 4 bases from V and 3 bases from J, with 19 bases in between. Germline values: CDR1 LGHNA, CDR2 YSLEER. The CDR3 runs 18 residues. The CDR3 DNA follows: TGCGCCAGCAGCCCCGGGGCAGGGAGGTTGGGTGGGGCCAACGTCCTGACTTTC. Protein product: CASSPGAGRLGGANVLTF.

The gene calls are TRBV12-3 or TRBV12-4 and TRBJ1-1, with D maybe TRBD1 (5 bases). CDR3 length equals 13 residues. The ends were cut back, 2 bases at V and 4 bases at J, with 8 bases in the middle. As DNA, the CDR3 is TGTGCCAGCAGTTTACAGGGACTCACTGAAGCTTTCTTT. Translated: CASSLQGLTEAFF.

The chain recombines TRBV2 with TRBJ2-3; D is uncertain. The CDR3 consists of 11 residues. Germline CDR1 is SNHLY and CDR2 is FYNNEI. V was clipped by 3 bases and J by 11 bases, with 9 bases between them. The CDR3 DNA is TGTGCCAGCAGTGACGCTAGTCGGCAGTATTTT. The encoded protein is CASSDASRQYF.

The gene calls are TRBV19 and TRBJ2-7, with TRBD1 identical over 8 bases. Per germline, CDR1 LNHDA and CDR2 SQIVND (reference sequence). J was trimmed by 0 bases and V by 6 bases; bases with no gene match: 4. The CDR3 is made up of 14 amino acids. The CDR3 sequence: CASSGTGSSYEQYF. The CDR3 DNA reads as TGTGCCAGTAGCGGGACAGGAAGCTCCTACGAGCAGTACTTC. Complete variable domain (other parts from reference TRBV19 and TRBJ2-7): DGGITQSPKYLFRKEGQNVTLSCEQNLNHDAMYWYRQDPGQGLRLIYYSQIVNDFQKGDIAEGYSVSREKKESFPLTVTSAQKNPTAFYLCASSGTGSSYEQYFGPGTRLTVT.

V gene TRBV18 combines with J gene TRBJ2-7, with 7 positions matching TRBD1. Germline loops: CDR1 KGHSH, CDR2 LQKENI. This CDR3 region has 15 residues. V shed 3 bases, J shed 2 bases, and the junction held 7 bases outside the gene matches. Here the CDR3 reads CASSPTGERTYEQYF. The CDR3 DNA reads as TGTGCCAGCTCACCTACAGGGGAACGAACCTACGAGCAGTACTTC. Drawing the rest from reference TRBV18 and TRBJ2-7, the complete variable domain is NAGVMQNPRHLVRRRGQEARLRCSPMKGHSHVYWYRQLPEEGLKFMVYLQKENIIDESGMPKERFSAEFPKEGPSILRIQQVVRGDSAAYFCASSPTGERTYEQYFGPGTRLTVT.

This chain links TRBV19 with TRBJ1-5, with D possibly TRBD1 on 5 matching bases. The CDR3 is 16 residues long. The germline CDR1 and CDR2 sequences are LNHDA and SQIVND (reference sequence). The germline V and J ends were trimmed by 3 bases and 3 bases, with 15 bases remaining between them. CDR3: CASSILRDRLNQPQHF. CDR3 in DNA: TGTGCCAGTAGTATTTTACGTGACAGACTCAATCAGCCCCAGCATTTT.

The V gene is TRBV19, the J gene TRBJ2-7; a possible D gene is TRBD1 (6 bases). Germline values: CDR1 LNHDA, CDR2 SQIVND (reference sequence). The CDR3 contains 15 residues. Trimming shortened V by 5 bases and J by 0 bases, and 14 bases separated the two germline ends. CDR3 residues: CASSPAGTTSYEQYF. CDR3 coding DNA: TGTGCCAGTAGTCCGGCCGGGACAACCTCCTACGAGCAGTACTTC.